What follows describes a single TCR beta chain. Its antigen remains unidentified. This entry is derived from a study of Ad26.COV2.S vaccination and SARS-CoV-2 variants. About the research overall: Donor joined the COV1001 Ad26.COV2.S trial arm.

TCRdb keeps only in-frame clones here, not all; method: immunoSEQ multiplex PCR. The repertoire includes 500,000 or so clones, around 85% of them detected once, and about 13% sits in the top ten. Whole-study findings and limits: Estimates derived from TCR breadth and depth analyses may have underestimated total T cell responses. Reportedly, spike-specific CD8+ and CD4+ T cell responses achieved substantial breadth once vaccination had taken place.

The CDR3 contains 16 residues. CDR1 SNHLY and CDR2 FYNNEI come from the germline V gene. The V gene lost 8 bases and the J gene lost 4 bases, with 23 bases spanning the gap. Treatment indicated: roughly 19 received Ad26.COV2.S at low or high dose, single or two shots; about 5 received placebo; per-sample allocation not given. Day 63 after the first injection of vaccine or placebo was the sampling time. The rearrangement links TRBV2 to TRBJ1-2; D may be TRBD1 (5 bases). This receptor was identified in a person between 18 and 60 years old who received the Ad26.COV2.S COVID-19 vaccine or a placebo. Sequenced material: peripheral blood, taken in a trial of Ad26.COV2.S vaccine versus placebo. CDR3 region: CASVPSSAGALYGYTF. CDR3 DNA sequence: TGTGCCAGCGTCCCCTCGTCTGCCGGGGCCCTCTATGGCTACACCTTC.